Given below is one T cell receptor beta chain in context. Antigen: not known. The record originates from a study of CD4 T cells in relation to SARS-CoV-2 and coronaviruses. CDR3 length: 13 amino acids. Germline lookup yields CDR1 LNHDA and CDR2 SQIVND (reference sequence). Trimming took 4 bases from V and 10 from J; bases not matched to a gene: 7. Before the COVID-19 pandemic, during about 2011-2019, CD4+ T cells were taken from unexposed donors. Isolation of CD4+ T cells took place after approximately 10 days in culture. Cells permitting, SARS-CoV-2 S/N and four cold-coronavirus spikes were tested on unexposed-donor CD4+ T cells. Sequencing used immunoSEQ multiplex PCR; TCRdb keeps in-frame clones, though not all of them. The data show about 25,000 clones, around 82% seen once.

The TCR sequence derives from a human donor in good health. V is TRBV19 and J is TRBJ2-1; TRBD2 agrees at 7 bases. Sequencing was done on a sample of CD4+ T cells from PBMCs, cultured in vitro. This CDR3 is CASSNAGVGEQFF. In DNA, the CDR3 is TGTGCCAGTAGTAACGCGGGAGTAGGAGAGCAGTTCTTC.